This entry concerns a single T cell receptor (beta chain). The data originate from a study of CD8 T cells in Susac syndrome. Random-hexamer reverse transcription was applied to 0.5 to 1 ug RNA. TCRdb processed the immunoSEQ multiplex PCR reads anew with MiXCR; each CDR3 protein has one entry. The sample lists fewer than 350,000 distinct CDR3 sequences, 70% to 90% occurring once. The CDR3 totals 15 residues. Trimming removed 3 bases from V and 3 bases from J; junction bases left unmatched: 7. Germline-derived CDR1 and CDR2 are KGHSH and LQKENI. This sequence was found in a human donor with multiple sclerosis. The chain combines TRBV18 with TRBJ2-5; the match to TRBD1 covers 7 bases. The sequencing input was CD8+ T cells from PBMCs. CDR3 in amino acids: CASSPGRQGEETQYF. In DNA form, the CDR3 reads TGTGCCAGCTCACCGGGACGGCAGGGGGAAGAGACCCAGTACTTC.